This T cell receptor (beta chain) stems from a study of monozygotic twins with inflammatory bowel disease. The germline gives CDR1 SGDLS, CDR2 YYNGEE. CDR3 length: 17 residues. Eight separate reactions per sample yielded the cDNA. From the 5' RACE reads, TCRdb lists one entry per CDR3 protein and no DNA. The table for this sample gives approximately 390,000 distinct CDR3 sequences. The total RNA came straight from whole blood, and T cells were not sorted beforehand. A word on this clonotype: What it binds is not known.

Study-wide results and caveats: It was observed that concordant and discordant twins did not differ in repertoire similarity, possibly given limited power. IBD patients shared fewer clonotypes with other individuals than healthy twins, especially patients with disease activity signs.

The V and J genes are TRBV9 and TRBJ1-2. This receptor was identified in a human donor with ulcerative colitis or Crohn's disease, or a healthy co-twin of an affected twin (not recorded which). Source material: blood. CDR3 loop: CASSVASTLGGFYGYTF.